Shown below are 30 T cell receptor beta chains from a single sample sequenced in a study of T cells in Graves' hyperthyroidism and ophthalmopathy. Amplified TCR beta CDR3 regions came from RNA transcripts. HTBI primers were used for first-round RT-PCR of the TCR CDR3. TCRdb redid the calling of the multiplex PCR reads with MiXCR, one entry per CDR3 protein. Among about 540,000 distinct CDR3 sequences listed, about half were seen once. Sequenced material: peripheral blood or thyroid tissue (not recorded which). The receptors here all came from a woman in her late teens or twenties with Graves' hyperthyroidism.

This sequence joins TRBV6-1 and TRBJ2-7; TRBD2 aligns across 7 bases. The CDR3 extends over 13 amino acids. V lost 4 bases and J lost 3; bases outside the gene matches: 3. CDR1 and CDR2 from the germline V gene are MNHNS and SASEGT. The CDR3 loop reads CASSGGLRYEQYF. The CDR3 region has the DNA TGTGCCAGCAGTGGGGGACTACGCTACGAGCAGTACTTC.

This clonotype was counted ten times or more. V and J are TRBV11-2 and TRBJ2-5, with D possibly called TRBD1 or TRBD2 (5 bases each). The V end was cut by 2 bases, the J end by 3 bases, with 13 bases between. The germline gives CDR1 SGHAT, CDR2 FQNNGV. The CDR3 extends over 15 amino acids. The CDR3 DNA is TGTGCCAGCAGCTTATGGAACAGAGGGGAAGAGACCCAGTACTTC. The encoded protein is CASSLWNRGEETQYF. Complete variable domain (other parts from reference TRBV11-2 and TRBJ2-5): EAGVAQSPRYKIIEKRQSVAFWCNPISGHATLYWYQQILGQGPKLLIQFQNNGVVDDSQLPKDRFSAERLKGVDSTLKIQPAKLEDSAVYLCASSLWNRGEETQYFGPGTRLLVL.

This clonotype appeared a few times. With a much larger clone just one base away, this may be a read error. This chain joins TRBV7-3 and TRBJ1-6; 7 positions agree with TRBD1. In germline, CDR1 is SGHTA, CDR2 FQGTGA. The CDR3 spans 15 residues. The CDR3 DNA reads TGTGCCAGCAGCCTCCAGGGGGACCATAATTCACCCCCCCACTTT. It translates to CASSLQGDHNSPPHF.

V is TRBV12-3 or TRBV12-4 and J is TRBJ1-2; TRBD1 might be the D (5 bases). CDR3 length: 15 amino acids. Trimming left V 4 bases short and J 4 bases short, with 16 bases between. CDR3 bases: TGTGCCAGCAGTTCTAGCGGGACGTCTGTCTATGGCTACACCTTC. Protein product: CASSSSGTSVYGYTF.

This clonotype has at least ten counts. An end of the junction differs from the germline gene, which may be a read error. This rearrangement joins TRBV7-7 to TRBJ2-5; TRBD2 is a possible D gene (5 bases). The germline V gene encodes CDR1 SSHAT and CDR2 FNYEAQ (reference sequence). This CDR3 spans 18 amino acids. The CDR3 here is CASSLSLVGVNGRETQYF. CDR3 nucleotides: TGTGCTAGCAGCTTAAGTCTGGTGGGAGTTAATGGGCGAGAGACCCAGTACTTC.

This clonotype was counted at least ten times. This sequence joins TRBV5-1 and TRBJ1-1, with D unresolved. The CDR3 is made up of 14 amino acids. V lost 4 bases and J lost 5, with 15 bases in between. Germline V gene sequence: CDR1 SGHRS, CDR2 YFSETQ. The CDR3 spells CASSGNSAFTEAFF. CDR3 DNA sequence: TGCGCCAGCAGCGGCAACAGTGCCTTTACTGAAGCTTTCTTT.

Many counts were recorded for this clonotype. The chain links TRBV29-1 to TRBJ2-3; D uncertain. CDR3 length: 12 amino acids. Trimming removed 2 bases at V and 0 bases at J, with 3 bases between. Germline CDR1 reads SQVTM; CDR2 reads ANQGSEA. Written as DNA, the CDR3 is TGCAGCGTTGAACGGAGCACAGATACGCAGTATTTT. Protein product: CSVERSTDTQYF.

The chain uses TRBV12-3 or TRBV12-4 and TRBJ1-4; TRBD1 matches at 8 bases. V was clipped by 5 bases and J by 5 bases; unmatched bases: 7. The CDR3 totals 15 residues. This CDR3 is CASSAGQGWNEKLFF. The DNA for the CDR3 is TGTGCCAGCAGTGCAGGACAGGGTTGGAATGAAAAACTGTTTTTT.

There are many counts of this clonotype. The chain joins TRBV7-8 to TRBJ1-3, with TRBD1 as a possible D gene (5 bases). Germline CDR1 reads SGHVS; CDR2 reads FQNEAQ. V was trimmed by 5 bases and J by 1 base, leaving 9 bases between them. CDR3 length: 14 amino acids. The CDR3 nucleotides read TGTGCCAGCAGCCCCAGGGTATCTGGAAACACCATATATTTT. Its protein is CASSPRVSGNTIYF.

The genes are TRBV7-2 and TRBJ1-4; D unresolved. There are 15 residues in the CDR3. Trimming left V 5 bases short and J 8 bases short, with 18 bases between. Germline V gives CDR1 SGHTA, CDR2 FQGNSA. The CDR3 bases are TGTGCCAGCAGCCCCTACAGTATGTCGTCCGAAAAACTGTTTTTT. Its translation: CASSPYSMSSEKLFF.

The chain carries TRBV5-6 and TRBJ2-2, with D possibly matching TRBD1 (5 bases). The V end was cut by 0 bases, the J end by 8 bases, with 14 bases between. CDR3 size: 15 residues. The germline V gene has CDR1 SGHDT and CDR2 YYEEEE. This chain's CDR3 is CASSLASDSAGELFF. CDR3 bases: TGTGCCAGCAGCTTGGCGTCCGACAGTGCTGGGGAGCTGTTTTTT.

This clonotype was picked up a small number of times. V gene TRBV20-1 combines with J gene TRBJ2-5; 8 positions match TRBD1. Per germline, CDR1 DFQATT and CDR2 SNEGSKA (reference sequence). The CDR3 runs 17 residues. The ends lost 3 bases at V and 3 bases at J; junction bases unmatched: 15. CDR3 nucleotides: TGCAGTGCTAGTGGTTCGGGGACAGGAATACGGAAAGAGACCCAGTACTTC. It translates to CSASGSGTGIRKETQYF.

The V gene is TRBV20-1, the J gene TRBJ1-2; TRBD1 might be the D (6 bases). The CDR3 is made up of 13 amino acids. CDR1 is DFQATT, CDR2 SNEGSKA, per germline (reference sequence). Trimming cost V 2 bases and J 7 bases, with 14 bases left between them. The CDR3 is CSARHRAVVGYTF. The CDR3 nucleotides are TGCAGTGCTAGACACAGGGCAGTCGTTGGCTACACCTTC.

The V gene is TRBV7-2, the J gene TRBJ2-7, with 8 bases aligning to TRBD1. The CDR3 runs 16 residues. V gave up 1 base and J gave up 0 bases; unmatched junction bases: 5. Germline loops: CDR1 SGHTA, CDR2 FQGNSA. The chain's CDR3 is CASSLGRTGISYEQYF. CDR3 bases: TGTGCCAGCAGCTTAGGTCGGACAGGGATCTCCTACGAGCAGTACTTC.

This clonotype was recorded at least ten times. V gene TRBV2 combines with J gene TRBJ1-1, with 8 bases matching TRBD1. Germline V gene lookup returns CDR1 SNHLY and CDR2 FYNNEI. The CDR3 is 14 amino acids. Unmatched junction bases numbered 4, after V lost 7 bases and J lost 0 bases. The CDR3 DNA reads as TGTGCCAGCACCCAGGGACAGGTGAACACTGAAGCTTTCTTT. It specifies CASTQGQVNTEAFF.

The CDR3 coding sequence is TGCAGTGGCAGCACAGGGCTCCATGGCTACACCTTC. The encoded protein is CSGSTGLHGYTF. The chain uses TRBV20-1 and TRBJ1-2; TRBD1 might be the D (6 bases). The CDR3 is 12 residues long. The V end was cut by 7 bases, the J end by 6 bases, with 15 bases between. Germline V CDR1 and CDR2: DFQATT, SNEGSKA (reference sequence).

Concerning this clonotype itself: This may be a read error: a much more frequent sequence differs by one nucleotide. The chain is built from TRBV12-5 and TRBJ1-1; D remains ambiguous. The CDR3 is 15 residues long. Germline loops: CDR1 LGHNT, CDR2 FRNRAP. V was shortened by 0 bases and J by 1 base, with 9 bases between the two germline ends. The CDR3 DNA is TGTGCTAGTGGTTTGGTAAACAGTACGAACACTGAAGCTTTCTTT. As protein: CASGLVNSTNTEAFF.

Many counts were recorded for this clonotype. The rearrangement links TRBV5-1 to TRBJ1-2, with D possibly matching TRBD1 (5 bases). V lost 1 base to trimming and J lost 7 bases, with 14 bases between them. CDR1 SGHRS and CDR2 YFSETQ come from the germline V gene. This CDR3 is 14 amino acids long. DNA for the CDR3: TGCGCCAGCAGCTTGAGGGGCCGCAGCTCTGGCTACACCTTC. This gives the protein CASSLRGRSSGYTF.

This clonotype was seen more than once but under ten times. V and J are TRBV6-4 and TRBJ2-5, with 12 bases that match TRBD2. The CDR3 consists of 17 residues. CDR1 is MRHNA, CDR2 SNTAGT, per germline. The J segment lost 6 bases and the V segment lost 5 bases, leaving 13 bases of the junction unmatched. CDR3 DNA: TGTGCCAGCAGTTATGGGGCTAGCGGGAGGGCCAGGAAGACCCAGTACTTC. Encoded protein: CASSYGASGRARKTQYF.

This clonotype has ten or more counts. The gene calls are TRBV6-5 and TRBJ1-5; TRBD1 is a possible D gene (5 bases). This CDR3 is built from 14 residues. The germline V and J ends were trimmed by 6 bases and 6 bases, with 15 bases remaining between them. The germline CDR1 and CDR2 sequences are MNHEY and SVGAGI. CDR3 sequence (DNA): TGTGCCAGCAGACGAACGCGCGGGGGTCAGCCCCAGCATTTT. It translates to CASRRTRGGQPQHF.

This clonotype was counted between two and nine times. The rearrangement uses TRBV3-1 and TRBJ2-2; 7 positions match TRBD2. The length of the CDR3 is 17 residues. V shed 5 bases, J shed 4 bases, and the junction held 13 bases outside the gene matches. Looked up from germline, CDR1 is LGHDT and CDR2 is YNNKEL (reference sequence). The CDR3 nucleotides are TGTGCCAGCAGCGGACACCTAGCGGAACGGGGCACCGGGGAGCTGTTTTTT. It encodes CASSGHLAERGTGELFF. The variable domain in full, with the rest retrieved from reference TRBV3-1 and TRBJ2-2, is DTAVSQTPKYLVTQMGNDKSIKCEQNLGHDTMYWYKQDSKKFLKIMFSYNNKELIINETVPNRFSPKSPDKAHLNLHINSLELGDSAVYFCASSGHLAERGTGELFFGEGSRLTVL.

A remark on this clonotype: Given a much more abundant clone one base away, this may be a read error. This chain links TRBV6-4 with TRBJ2-2, with 7 nucleotides matching TRBD2. This CDR3 contains 13 residues. Looked up from germline, CDR1 is MRHNA and CDR2 is SNTAGT. The CDR3 DNA sequence: TGTGCCAGCAGTGCTAGCGGAGCCGGGGAGCCGTTTTTT. Its protein product is CASSASGAGEPFF.

The chain uses TRBV15 and TRBJ2-3; D remains ambiguous. V was cut by 3 bases and J by 3 bases, with 1 base left in between. Germline V CDR1 and CDR2: LNHNV, YYDKDF (reference sequence). This CDR3 has 11 residues. The CDR3 loop reads CATSRTDTQYF. The CDR3 bases are TGTGCCACCAGCAGGACAGATACGCAGTATTTT.

This clonotype was counted many times. Here the CDR3 reads CASSQWSGREQYF. CDR3 sequence (DNA): TGTGCCAGCAGCCAGTGGTCAGGGCGCGAGCAGTACTTC. The chain has TRBV5-8 and TRBJ2-7, with D maybe TRBD1 (5 bases). CDR3 length: 13 amino acids. In germline, CDR1 is SGHTS, CDR2 YDEGEE. V shed 4 bases and J shed 6 bases, with 14 bases lying between them.

This clonotype was seen ten or more times. This chain connects TRBV28 to TRBJ1-2; D not resolved. CDR1 and CDR2 from the germline V gene are MDHEN and SYDVKM. V was cut by 3 bases and J by 5 bases, with 19 bases left in between. This CDR3 is 16 amino acids long. Written as DNA, the CDR3 is TGTGCCAGCAGTTTGGGGTTGGGCAGGAAAGGATATGGCTACACCTTC. Its translation: CASSLGLGRKGYGYTF.

J is TRBJ1-2 and V is TRBV11-1; possibly TRBD1 for D (6 bases). Per germline, CDR1 SGHAT and CDR2 FQDESV (reference sequence). The length of the CDR3 is 18 residues. Trimming took 5 bases from V and 2 from J, leaving 24 bases between them. The chain's CDR3 is CASSQDSPRAGGNYGYTF. The CDR3 DNA reads TGTGCCAGCAGCCAAGATTCGCCCAGAGCCGGGGGCAACTATGGCTACACCTTC.

This clonotype was detected once. The chain is built from TRBV2 and TRBJ1-2; 7 bases match TRBD1. This CDR3 has 13 amino acids. From germline, CDR1 is SNHLY and CDR2 FYNNEI. The V gene end was trimmed by 4 bases and the J gene end by 8 bases; junction bases not matched to a gene: 7. CDR3 sequence reads: CASSALVGQGYTF. Here the CDR3 DNA reads TGTGCCAGCAGTGCTCTCGTGGGACAGGGCTACACCTTC.

This clonotype appeared a few times. The rearrangement joins TRBV18 to TRBJ1-6, with TRBD1 matching 7 bases. J lost 11 bases, V lost 3 bases, and 1 base had no gene match. Germline loops: CDR1 KGHSH, CDR2 LQKENI. The CDR3 extends over 12 amino acids. The CDR3 is CASSPGQPPLHF. The DNA of the CDR3 is TGTGCCAGCTCACCGGGACAGCCACCCCTCCACTTT.

There are many counts of this clonotype. This chain links TRBV7-3 with TRBJ2-7; 10 bases fit TRBD2. The CDR3 covers 15 residues. The germline V gene has CDR1 SGHTA and CDR2 FQGTGA. Unmatched junction bases numbered 6, after V lost 3 bases and J lost 4 bases. DNA for the CDR3: TGTGCCAGCAGCTTGCTAGCGGGAGAGGGATACGAGCAGTACTTC. The encoded protein is CASSLLAGEGYEQYF.

V usage is TRBV29-1 and J usage is TRBJ1-5, with D tentatively TRBD1 (5 bases). Trimming took off 7 bases at V and 7 bases at J, with 11 bases between the two ends. The CDR3 is 11 residues long. Germline V gene sequence: CDR1 SQVTM, CDR2 ANQGSEA. CDR3: CSAMGGQPQHF. In DNA form, the CDR3 reads TGCAGCGCCATGGGGGGGCAGCCCCAGCATTTT.